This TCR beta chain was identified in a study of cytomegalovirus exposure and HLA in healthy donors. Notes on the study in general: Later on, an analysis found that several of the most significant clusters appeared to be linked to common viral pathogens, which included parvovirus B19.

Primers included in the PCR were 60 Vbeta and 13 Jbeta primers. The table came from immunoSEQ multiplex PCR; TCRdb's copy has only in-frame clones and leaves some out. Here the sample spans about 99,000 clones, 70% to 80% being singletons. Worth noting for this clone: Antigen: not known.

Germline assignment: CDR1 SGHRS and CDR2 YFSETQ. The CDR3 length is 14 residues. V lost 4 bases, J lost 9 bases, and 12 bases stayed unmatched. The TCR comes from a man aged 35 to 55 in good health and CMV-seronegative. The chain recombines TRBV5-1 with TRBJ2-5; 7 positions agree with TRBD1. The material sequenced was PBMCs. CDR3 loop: CASSPIRQGVAQYF. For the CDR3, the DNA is TGCGCCAGCAGCCCCATCCGACAGGGTGTGGCCCAGTACTTC.